The T cell receptor (beta chain) under discussion was sequenced for a study of blood T cell repertoires in COVID-19. Germline V gene lookup returns CDR1 SGDLS and CDR2 YYNGEE. This CDR3 has 17 amino acids. Trimming cost V 2 bases and J 4 bases, with 21 bases left between them. Per the study methods: For nucleated cells, counts were estimated from reference gene primer amplification. TCRdb's table, derived via immunoSEQ multiplex PCR, lists solely in-frame clones and lacks some. D and trimming were read from the DNA, whereas the V and J calls and clone size are those reported in that table. The table has around 320,000 clones, about 85% seen once; the top ten hold less than 2.5%.

The sequence came from a man between 18 and 29 years old with active or convalescent COVID-19. The sequenced sample was peripheral blood. The V call is TRBV9, the J call TRBJ2-5, with D perhaps TRBD1 (5 bases). The CDR3 reads CASSVRAGNLERETQYF. The CDR3 nucleotides are TGTGCCAGCAGCGTCAGGGCCGGTAATCTCGAACGAGAGACCCAGTACTTC.